In its sample, the clone carrying this TCR beta chain was seen once. This sample was included in a study of control samples from healthy donors and cancer patients. Repertoires were generated with immunoSEQ multiplex PCR, while TCRdb's copy carries only in-frame clones and drops some. Here the sample spans some 40,000 clones, 80% to 90% being singletons. The specimen sequenced was PBMCs. The sequence derives from a woman in her sixties or seventies with lung cancer.

In DNA form, the CDR3 reads TGTGCCAGCAGTGGCGACGCCCCTGAAGCTTTCTTT. Protein sequence: CASSGDAPEAFF. The chain links TRBV6-2 or TRBV6-3 to TRBJ1-1, with unresolved D. The germline V gene encodes CDR1 MNHEY and CDR2 SVGEGT. This CDR3 spans 12 amino acids. The germline V and J ends were trimmed by 5 bases and 6 bases, with 10 bases remaining between them.